This T cell receptor beta chain was documented in a study of T cell repertoires in cytomegalovirus infection. The overall study: Signatures in public TCR beta sequences pointed to both CMV infection and matching HLA type.

MiXCR was run by TCRdb on the reads, yielding one entry per CDR3 protein. The sample shows 150,000 to 200,000 distinct CDR3 sequences, 25% to 30% of them seen only once. CDR1 is MNHEY, CDR2 SVGAGI, per germline. This CDR3 is built from 16 residues. Trimming stripped 5 bases from V and 3 bases from J, with 19 bases between. In regard to this clonotype: Its antigen is unknown.

Study-level findings and limits: HLA-C-restricted CMV-specific TCR beta clonotypes prevailed in the ex vivo response.

The clonotype comes from a human donor in good health (CMV status not recorded). Some clones in this sample may be carry-over from other donors' samples. The chain couples TRBV6-5 to TRBJ1-1; a possible D gene is TRBD1 (5 bases). The sample taken for sequencing was PBMCs. The CDR3 sequence is CASSGDSQGRDTEAFF. Written as DNA, the CDR3 is TGTGCCAGCAGTGGAGATTCCCAGGGTAGGGACACTGAAGCTTTCTTT.